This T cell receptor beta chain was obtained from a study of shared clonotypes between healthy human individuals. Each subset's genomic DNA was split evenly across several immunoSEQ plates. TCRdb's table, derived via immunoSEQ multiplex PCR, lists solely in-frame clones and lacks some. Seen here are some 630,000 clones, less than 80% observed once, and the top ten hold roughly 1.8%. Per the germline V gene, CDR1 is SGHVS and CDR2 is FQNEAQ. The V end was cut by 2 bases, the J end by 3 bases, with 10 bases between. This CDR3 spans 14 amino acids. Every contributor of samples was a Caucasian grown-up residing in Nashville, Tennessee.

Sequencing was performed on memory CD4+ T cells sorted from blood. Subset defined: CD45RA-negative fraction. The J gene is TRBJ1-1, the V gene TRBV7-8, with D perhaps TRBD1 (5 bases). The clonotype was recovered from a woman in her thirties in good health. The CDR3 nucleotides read TGTGCCAGCAGCTTAATGGAGGGGTACACTGAAGCTTTCTTT. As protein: CASSLMEGYTEAFF. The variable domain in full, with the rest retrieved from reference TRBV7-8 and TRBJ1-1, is GAGVSQSPRYKVAKRGQDVALRCDPISGHVSLFWYQQALGQGPEFLTYFQNEAQLDKSGLPSDRFFAERPEGSVSTLKIQRTQQEDSAVYLCASSLMEGYTEAFFGQGTRLTVV.